This T cell receptor (beta chain) was recorded in a study of cytomegalovirus exposure and HLA in healthy donors. Findings and limits, study-wide: Presence/absence analyses supposed approximately even sequencing depth among donors.

Points on this clone: Antigen unknown.

CDR3 length equals 12 residues. Germline values: CDR1 SQVTM, CDR2 ANQGSEA. Germline trimming cut 4 bases from V and 9 bases from J; bases unmatched to any gene: 4. With 60 Vbeta and 13 Jbeta primers, the PCR was carried out. TCRdb's copy holds only in-frame clones and misses some; the assay was immunoSEQ multiplex PCR. The repertoire holds over 80,000 clones, with around 79% as singletons. The chain employs TRBV29-1 and TRBJ2-3, with 10 bases fitting TRBD2. What was sequenced was PBMCs. The receptor comes from a female donor in good health and CMV-seropositive. Written as DNA, the CDR3 is TGCAGCGTTGTGCCTAGCGGGAGCACGCAGTATTTT. It encodes CSVVPSGSTQYF.